Listed below are T cell receptor beta chains from one sample, sequenced in a study of T cell changes during pregnancy in multiple sclerosis. Using immunoSEQ multiplex PCR, the repertoire was profiled, and TCRdb retains in-frame clones only, with some absent. Seen here are around 80,000 clones, about 92% observed once, and the top ten hold around 3%. The sequenced sample was peripheral blood, obtained before pregnancy. All receptors come from a female donor with multiple sclerosis, enrolled in a pregnancy study. The CDR3 runs from the conserved cysteine through the conserved F or W.

>11|TRBV6-1
CASSVTDTQYF
>17|TRBV4-3
CASSQDPQPGWGTEAFF
>15|TRBV28
CASSLLLTGAQGYTF
>13|TRBV5-1
CASRRQADQPQHF
>13|TRBV6-1
CASSEMAVYEQYF
>20|TRBV15
CATSRDPRRLRGQEATEAFF
>13|TRBV11-2
CASSRRAGRGAFF
>13|TRBV7-2
CASSFPGSYEQYF
>15|TRBV28
CASSLGAGAQDTQYF
>16|TRBV6-5
CASSYEPFAGANVLTF
>14|TRBV6-6
CASRPQTDLTEAFF
>14|TRBV11-3
CASSAGGPSYEQYF
>13|TRBV4-1
CASSFDRGNEQFF
>20|TRBV11-2
CASSLDPKGGGRAMIDEQFF
>16|TRBV2
CASRINFGLSQETQYF